The TCR beta chain described here comes from a study of identifying expanded T cells in peripheral blood. The repertoire was sequenced with immunoSEQ multiplex PCR; TCRdb's copy has only in-frame clones and lacks some. In the table there are under 85,000 clones, about 83% of which are singletons. The CDR3 runs 15 residues. Healthy donors had no documented immune events, such as infections, while sampled. The count of this clone is one. The antigen remains unidentified. General study findings and limits: Over two and four weeks, about 16 and 20 clones changed, versus roughly 1.2 between replicates. Roughly two-week clone count variance significantly increased as total template count grew.

The V and J genes are TRBV21-1 and TRBJ2-3; TRBD1, the D gene given by the table, was not confirmed from the DNA. TRBV21-1 is annotated as a pseudogene. The clonotype was recovered from a person aged 18-69 years in good health. Sequenced material: blood. In DNA form, the CDR3 reads TGTGCCAGCAGCAAGACAGGGCAGGGCGCAGATACGCAGTATTTT. It codes for CASSKTGQGADTQYF.